These T cell receptor beta chains were read from a single sample in a study of cytomegalovirus exposure and HLA in healthy donors. Data came from immunoSEQ multiplex PCR; TCRdb stores just in-frame clones and leaves some out. The data contain some 110,000 clones, around 76% of them singletons. Sequences were obtained from PBMCs. The receptors here all came from a man in his forties or fifties in good health and CMV-seropositive. CDR3s leave out the opening cysteine and the closing phenylalanine or tryptophan.

TRBJ2-7,TRBV5-4,ASSTSIDSHEQY
TRBJ2-6,TRBV18,ASSPRQSGANVLT
TRBJ1-1,TRBV28,ASSPALSRTEAF
TRBJ1-2,TRBV6-6,ASSYTLQGGGYGYT
TRBJ2-1,TRBV14,ASSLDSYNEQF
TRBJ1-2,TRBV29-1,SVVLAANYGYT
TRBJ1-2,TRBV10-3,AISVGEGAYGYT
TRBJ1-1,TRBV7-9,ASGGRSTEAF
TRBJ2-1,TRBV5-1,ASSPEGGLNEQF
TRBJ1-5,TRBV18,ASSLGRGGNQPQH
TRBJ1-2,TRBV6-1,ASSSGQGRVYT
TRBJ2-1,TRBV4-1,ASSQGRLAGDNEQF
TRBJ2-3,TRBV27,ASSLSGLAETDTQY
TRBJ1-1,TRBV7-2,ASSRDRGSTEAF
TRBJ2-3,TRBV7-9,ASSYSSGSSTDTQY
TRBJ2-2,TRBV6-5,ASSYRLQPGDRELF
TRBJ2-5,TRBV2,ASSLLQETQY
TRBJ2-1,TRBV27,ASTGVGYNEQF
TRBJ1-1,TRBV5-6,ASSLGQGGTEAF
TRBJ2-7,TRBV11-2,ASSLGRASGRAGEQY
TRBJ2-7,TRBV28,ASSPGQGFNEQY
TRBJ2-1,TRBV5-4,ASRTDRGDKGNEQF
TRBJ2-1,TRBV29-1,SVLGTSGSYNEQF
TRBJ2-4,TRBV14,ASSQDGGGTASPRGQDIQY
TRBJ2-7,TRBV5-1,ASSLVSISYEQY
TRBJ2-3,TRBV5-6,ASSLYWSSGSADTQY
TRBJ2-1,TRBV9,ASSAWGGLAGNEQF
TRBJ2-2,TRBV7-9,ASSPNPQGTITGELF
TRBJ1-6,TRBV5-1,ASARQSPSSYNSPLH
TRBJ1-1,TRBV9,ASSVRQGNTEAF
TRBJ2-2,TRBV29-1,SVARTSGRINTGELF
TRBJ2-3,TRBV5-1,ASTPGRNSDTQY
TRBJ2-5,TRBV6-1,ASSRVETQY
TRBJ1-6,TRBV6-1,ASSELDRGNSPLH
TRBJ1-2,TRBV12-5,ASGLGGDRLILDYGYT
TRBJ2-1,TRBV5-1,ASRPVDGTGSFNEQF
NA,TRBV14,ASKYEQY
TRBJ1-2,TRBV7-9,ASSLPTQGGRRGYT
TRBJ2-6,TRBV18,ASSPQHRSRGSGANVLT
TRBJ2-3,TRBV7-6,ASSLAGVADYTDTQY
TRBJ2-7,TRBV11-2,ASSPLGGGGTYEQY
TRBJ2-5,TRBV2,ASSGTSGSRQETQY
TRBJ2-7,TRBV6-1,ASSEGMAGLAGYEQY
TRBJ2-5,TRBV5-1,ASSSGGQETQY
TRBJ2-1,TRBV4-1,ASSRLTRMSNEQF
TRBJ2-3,TRBV9,ASSYRGWGTDTQY
TRBJ2-3,TRBV25-1,ASSVREVWTDTQY
TRBJ2-1,TRBV2,ASRVDWSSYNEQF
TRBJ1-1,TRBV5-1,ASSLAPTDMNTEAF
TRBJ2-1,TRBV6-1,ASSEQAGGTYNEQF
TRBJ1-1,TRBV21-1,ASSKERGGDDEAF
TRBJ1-1,TRBV19,ASMEEGITEAF
TRBJ2-7,TRBV4-3,ASSQAGQETYEQY
TRBJ2-7,TRBV6-5,ASSSYQTRDEQY
TRBJ1-3,TRBV28,ASSFRGTGGNTIY
TRBJ1-2,TRBV9,ASSAFRGNYGYT
TRBJ2-7,TRBV13,ASSPSLAGGYEQY
TRBJ1-5,TRBV2,ASSLQGSNQPQH
TRBJ2-3,TRBV12-5,ASGLAGTSGGATDTQY